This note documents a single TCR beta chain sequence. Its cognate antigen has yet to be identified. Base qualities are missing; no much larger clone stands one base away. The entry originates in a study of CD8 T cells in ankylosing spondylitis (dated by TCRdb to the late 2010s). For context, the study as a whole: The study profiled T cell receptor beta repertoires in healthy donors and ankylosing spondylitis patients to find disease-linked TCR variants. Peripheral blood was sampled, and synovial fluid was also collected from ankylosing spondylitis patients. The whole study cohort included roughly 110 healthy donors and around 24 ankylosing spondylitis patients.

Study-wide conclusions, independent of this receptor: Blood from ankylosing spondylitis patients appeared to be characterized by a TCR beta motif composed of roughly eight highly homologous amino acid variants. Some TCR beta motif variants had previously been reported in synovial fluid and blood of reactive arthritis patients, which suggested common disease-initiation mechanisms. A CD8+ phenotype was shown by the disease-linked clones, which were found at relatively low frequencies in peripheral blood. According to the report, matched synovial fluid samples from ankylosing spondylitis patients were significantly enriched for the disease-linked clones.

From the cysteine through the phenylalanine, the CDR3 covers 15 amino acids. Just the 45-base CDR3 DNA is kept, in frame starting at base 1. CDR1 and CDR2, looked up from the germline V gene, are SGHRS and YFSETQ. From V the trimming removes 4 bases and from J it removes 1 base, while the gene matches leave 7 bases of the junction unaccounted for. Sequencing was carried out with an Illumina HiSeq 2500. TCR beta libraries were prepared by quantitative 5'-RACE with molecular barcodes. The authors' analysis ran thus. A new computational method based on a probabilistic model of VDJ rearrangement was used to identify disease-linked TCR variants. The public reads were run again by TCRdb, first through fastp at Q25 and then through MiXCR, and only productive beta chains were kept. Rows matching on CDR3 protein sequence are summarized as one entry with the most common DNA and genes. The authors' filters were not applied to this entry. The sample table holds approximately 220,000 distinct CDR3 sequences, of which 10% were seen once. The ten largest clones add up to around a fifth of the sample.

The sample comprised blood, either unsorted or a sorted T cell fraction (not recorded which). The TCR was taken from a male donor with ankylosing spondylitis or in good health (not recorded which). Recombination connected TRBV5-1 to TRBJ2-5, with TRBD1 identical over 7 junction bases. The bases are TGCGCCAGCAGCCCGCTACCAGGGGGCCAAGAGACCCAGTACTTC. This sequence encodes CASSPLPGGQETQYF. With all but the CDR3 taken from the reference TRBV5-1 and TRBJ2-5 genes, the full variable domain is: KAGVTQTPRYLIKTRGQQVTLSCSPISGHRSVSWYQQTPGQGLQFLFEYFSETQRNKGNFPGRFSGRQFSNSRSEMNVSTLELGDSALYLCASSPLPGGQETQYFGPGTRLLVL.